A selection of T cell receptor beta chains follows, all from one sample in a study of blood T cell repertoires in COVID-19. Profiling relied on immunoSEQ multiplex PCR, and the TCRdb table lists in-frame clones only, not all of them. The repertoire consists of 190,000 or so clones, with almost 90% occurring once and the leading ten covering 0.62%. The source material was peripheral blood. These receptors came from a man in his fifties with acute or convalescent COVID-19. CDR3s include the opening cysteine and the closing phenylalanine or tryptophan. D genes are given only for firm matches.

D: TRBD1
J: TRBJ2-3
V: TRBV28
CDR3: CASSRTPGTGDTQYF

D: NA
J: TRBJ2-7
V: TRBV21-1
CDR3: CASSSVTGNYEQYF

D: NA
J: TRBJ1-6
V: TRBV19
CDR3: CASNSGTPNSPLHF

D: NA
J: TRBJ2-3
V: TRBV24-1
CDR3: CATSDSGTQYF

D: NA
J: TRBJ2-5
V: TRBV4-2
CDR3: CASSQDRTQPETQYF

D: NA
J: TRBJ2-3
V: TRBV27
CDR3: CASRTSGRTDTQYF

D: TRBD1
J: TRBJ1-3
V: TRBV30
CDR3: CAWSVQGANGNTIYF

D: NA
J: TRBJ1-3
V: TRBV27
CDR3: CASSSPGVGNTIYF

D: TRBD1
J: TRBJ2-3
V: TRBV7-3
CDR3: CASSLYRTGDKDTQYF

D: NA
J: TRBJ1-3
V: TRBV5-1
CDR3: CASSLGAGRGNTIYF

D: NA
J: TRBJ1-4
V: TRBV28
CDR3: CASRIRGWGQGEKLFF

D: TRBD1
J: TRBJ1-1
V: TRBV28
CDR3: CASSIGQGLTEAFF

D: NA
J: TRBJ1-2
V: TRBV19
CDR3: CASTPLGATRYNYGYTF

D: NA
J: TRBJ1-1
V: TRBV9
CDR3: CASSVGIQVNTEAFF

D: NA
J: TRBJ2-3
V: TRBV5-1
CDR3: CASSSGLDTDTQYF

D: TRBD2
J: TRBJ2-7
V: TRBV28
CDR3: CASSPGLAGEYEQYF

D: TRBD2
J: TRBJ2-3
V: TRBV5-4
CDR3: CASSFRTSGMTDTQYF

D: TRBD1
J: TRBJ1-1
V: TRBV19
CDR3: CASISGGTGINTEAFF

D: TRBD1
J: TRBJ1-1
V: TRBV19
CDR3: CATQVLGQGLTEAFF

D: NA
J: TRBJ1-3
V: TRBV7-2
CDR3: CASSPQWSSGNTIYF

D: TRBD2
J: TRBJ2-3
V: TRBV11-3
CDR3: CASSPRLAGGSTDTQYF

D: NA
J: TRBJ2-5
V: TRBV18
CDR3: CASSPGTKETQYF

D: NA
J: TRBJ2-1
V: TRBV9
CDR3: CASSVGLIWGVDEQFF

D: TRBD1
J: TRBJ2-7
V: TRBV7-9
CDR3: CASSSLPGQRFEQYF

D: NA
J: TRBJ1-5
V: TRBV19
CDR3: CASSFRGYQPQHF

D: NA
J: TRBJ1-1
V: TRBV21-1
CDR3: CASSKVGRERRGDTEAFF

D: NA
J: TRBJ2-2
V: TRBV4-2
CDR3: CASTQDFGGGGGELFF

D: TRBD1
J: TRBJ1-2
V: TRBV18
CDR3: CASSPGTGVHYGYTF

D: TRBD2
J: TRBJ2-1
V: TRBV10-2
CDR3: CASSESGTSGRKFF

D: NA
J: TRBJ1-4
V: TRBV30
CDR3: CAWTRTGLSEKLFF

D: NA
J: TRBJ1-5
V: TRBV19
CDR3: CASSIVAGDHQPQHF

D: NA
J: TRBJ2-3
V: TRBV5-1
CDR3: CASSLQSTDTQYF

D: TRBD1
J: TRBJ1-2
V: TRBV9
CDR3: CASSFAGTGGTYNYGYTF

D: NA
J: TRBJ2-5
V: TRBV7-9
CDR3: CASTSFPTPEGETQYF

D: NA
J: TRBJ1-3
V: TRBV29-1
CDR3: CSVTRAGNTIYF

D: NA
J: TRBJ2-7
V: TRBV19
CDR3: CASSLAGNEQYF

D: TRBD1
J: TRBJ1-6
V: TRBV28
CDR3: CASSSPGTGGNSPLHF

D: NA
J: TRBJ2-1
V: TRBV18
CDR3: CASSPVRVGEQFF

D: NA
J: TRBJ1-4
V: TRBV7-9
CDR3: CASSFSGESNEKLFF

D: NA
J: TRBJ2-2
V: TRBV3-1/TRBV3-2
CDR3: CASSQFGAGNTGELFF

D: NA
J: TRBJ1-4
V: TRBV30
CDR3: CAWSRYRGANEKLFF

D: NA
J: TRBJ2-1
V: TRBV20-1
CDR3: CSARNISQFF

D: TRBD1
J: TRBJ1-5
V: TRBV28
CDR3: CASRWDRGNQPQHF

D: TRBD2
J: TRBJ2-3
V: TRBV19
CDR3: CASSIDPAGRRDTQYF

D: NA
J: TRBJ1-5
V: TRBV27
CDR3: CASSLLSGQPQHF